Below, 8 T cell receptor delta chains from the same sample are listed, as sequenced in a study of gamma-delta T cells after stem cell transplantation. TCRdb re-called the RT-PCR reads with CATT. Here the sample spans over a thousand delta-chain clones, about 3.7% being singletons. The sequenced sample consisted of gamma-delta T cells. These TCRs come from a human donor. It is not recorded whose cells these are; they may come from a transplant donor.

There are a few counts of this clone. The chain couples TRDV2 to TRDJ1; the match to TRDD3 covers 13 bases. The CDR3 consists of 18 residues. CDR1 and CDR2 from the germline V gene are GEAIGNYY and EKD. The J segment lost 2 bases and the V segment lost 4 bases, leaving 12 bases of the junction unmatched. CDR3 sequence (DNA): TGTGCCTGTGATCTTGTACTGGGGGATACGCTTGAGACCGATAAACTCATCTTT. Its translation is CACDLVLGDTLETDKLIF.

The V and J genes are TRDV3 and TRDJ1; D gene ambiguous. The J gene is not listed in TCRdb, so it was assigned here from a DNA match to germline. The CDR3 extends over 10 amino acids. Between the trimmed V and J ends, which lost 2 bases and 8 bases, there was a span of 9 bases. The germline gives CDR1 TVYSNPD, CDR2 GDNSRS (reference sequence). CDR3 DNA: TGTGCCTTTCCTCCGAGGAAACTCATCTTT. Translation: CAFPPRKLIF.

A word on this clone: A far more abundant clone sits one base away, making this likely a read error. Within the sample, other DNA sequences also encode this same CDR3. The CDR3 DNA reads as TGTGCCTGTGACCCACTGGGGGATACTTACACCGATAAACTCATCTTC. Translating gives CACDPLGDTYTDKLIF. The chain carries TRDV2 and TRDJ1; 12 positions match TRDD3. CDR3 length equals 16 residues. CDR1 and CDR2 (germline): GEAIGNYY, EKD.

This clone was found a few times. A much more abundant neighbour one base away suggests this may be a read error. The J gene is TRDJ1, the V gene TRDV2, with 7 bases that match TRDD3. Germline lookup yields CDR1 GEAIGNYY and CDR2 EKD. CDR3 length: 21 amino acids. CDR3 in DNA: TGTGCCTGTGACACCGTACGGGGGCTGGGGGCCACGATGGCGTACACCGATAAACTCACCTTT. Its protein is CACDTVRGLGATMAYTDKLTF.

J is TRDJ1 and V is TRDV2; 13 nucleotides agree with TRDD3. This CDR3 spans 19 amino acids. V gave up 2 bases and J gave up 0 bases; unmatched junction bases: 11. The germline V gene encodes CDR1 GEAIGNYY and CDR2 EKD. CDR3 sequence (DNA): TGTGCCTGTGACATGGTTTTACTGGGGGATACGTCCAACACCGATAAACTCATCTTT. Its protein product is CACDMVLLGDTSNTDKLIF.

The V gene is TRDV2, the J gene TRDJ1; 13 positions agree with TRDD3. The CDR3 extends over 21 amino acids. CDR1 is GEAIGNYY, CDR2 EKD, per germline. Trimming at V came to 0 bases and at J to 0 bases, leaving 15 bases not matched to a gene. As DNA, the CDR3 is TGTGCCTGTGACACCGTCCTGACTGGGGGATACGGCCGGGGTAACACCGATAAACTCATCTTT. This encodes CACDTVLTGGYGRGNTDKLIF.

About this clone: Other DNA sequences of this sample code for an identical CDR3. This chain joins TRDV1 and TRDJ1, with 11 bases identical to TRDD3. Here the J gene was assigned by germline matching of the DNA, as TCRdb has none. Germline CDR1 reads TSWWSYY; CDR2 reads QGS. V was clipped by 0 bases and J by 8 bases; unmatched bases: 41. The CDR3 contains 27 residues. The CDR3 reads CALGELGRSSGLLGDTGHYSIRGKLIF. The CDR3 coding sequence is TGTGCTCTTGGGGAACTAGGAAGGAGTTCGGGCCTTCTGGGGGATACTGGCCATTATTCGATACGTGGGAAACTCATCTTT.

In its sample, this clone was seen a few times. V is TRDV2 and J is TRDJ1; D gene unclear. CDR3 length equals 19 residues. Trimming stripped 1 base from V and 0 bases from J, with 23 bases between. In germline, CDR1 is GEAIGNYY, CDR2 EKD. The CDR3, as DNA: TGTGCCTGTGACACAATCTCGCACACTGTGGGCCTGTACACCGATAAACTCATCTTT. Its protein is CACDTISHTVGLYTDKLIF.